This TCR beta chain comes out of a study of T cell clonality in common variable immunodeficiency. In germline, CDR1 is ENHRY, CDR2 SYGVKD. V gave up 10 bases and J gave up 5 bases; unmatched junction bases: 4. The CDR3 has 12 amino acids. This clone was seen repeatedly, ten times or more. The observed sequence ends 3 residues before the CDR3 terminus, with the missing tail filled in from the germline J gene. Measured with immunoSEQ multiplex PCR; TCRdb has only the in-frame clones, and not every one. The sample includes more than 45,000 clones, none of them occurring once. The V gene is TRBV10-3, the J gene TRBJ1-5; 8 bases map to TRBD1. This receptor was obtained from a person aged 18-70 years in good health. The specimen sequenced was peripheral blood mononuclear cells. The CDR3 region is CATGQGDQPQHF. The covered CDR3 bases are TGTGCCACAGGACAGGGAGATCAGCCC.